Given below is one T cell receptor beta chain in context. V was pared by 5 bases and J by 3 bases, with 13 bases of the junction left unmatched. Germline loops: CDR1 MNHEY, CDR2 SVGEGT. This CDR3 comprises 17 residues. As processed by the authors: Reference gene primer amplification yielded estimated nucleated cell counts. TCRdb's table, derived via immunoSEQ multiplex PCR, lists solely in-frame clones and lacks some. V, J and clone size are taken as reported in that table, and D and trimming were inferred from the DNA itself. The table includes over 150,000 clones, 82% detected once. The record originates from a study of blood T cell repertoires in COVID-19. Study as a whole: Acute-phase and convalescent COVID-19 samples originated in the United States, Italy and Spain. The cDNA or gDNA used as material had been derived from T cells, B-cell-depleted T cells, or PBMCs.

The rearrangement links TRBV6-2 or TRBV6-3 to TRBJ1-5, with 7 bases matching TRBD1. The clonotype originates from a human donor with acute or convalescent COVID-19. The donor label of this sample is uncertain. Sequencing was done on a sample of peripheral blood. The CDR3 protein is CASSNQGQLMFNQPQHF. The CDR3 coding sequence is TGTGCCAGCAGTAATCAGGGACAGCTTATGTTCAATCAGCCCCAGCATTTT.